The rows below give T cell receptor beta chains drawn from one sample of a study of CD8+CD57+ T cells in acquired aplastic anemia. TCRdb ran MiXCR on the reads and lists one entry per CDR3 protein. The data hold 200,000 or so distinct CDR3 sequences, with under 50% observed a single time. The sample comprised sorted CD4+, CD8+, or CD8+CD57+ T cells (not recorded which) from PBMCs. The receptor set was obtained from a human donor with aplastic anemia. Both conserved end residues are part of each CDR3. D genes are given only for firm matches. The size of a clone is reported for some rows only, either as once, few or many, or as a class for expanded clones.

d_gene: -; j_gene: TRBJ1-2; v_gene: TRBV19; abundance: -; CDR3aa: CASLGDGYTF; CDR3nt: TGTGCCAGTCTCGGCGATGGCTACACCTTC
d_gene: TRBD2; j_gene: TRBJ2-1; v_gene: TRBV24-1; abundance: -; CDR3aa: CATSDFSGRSNLQFF; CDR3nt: TGTGCCACCAGTGATTTTAGCGGGAGGAGTAATTTGCAGTTCTTC
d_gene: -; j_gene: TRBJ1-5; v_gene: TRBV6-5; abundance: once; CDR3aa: CASSHGNKPQHF; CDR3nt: TGTGCCAGCAGTCACGGGAACAAGCCCCAGCATTTT
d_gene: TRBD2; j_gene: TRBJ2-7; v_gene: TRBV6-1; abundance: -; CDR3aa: CASRSTGGGNEQYF; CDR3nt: TGTGCCAGCAGGTCAACGGGGGGAGGCAATGAGCAGTACTTC
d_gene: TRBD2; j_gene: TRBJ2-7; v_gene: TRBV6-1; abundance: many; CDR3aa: CASSFQLGGDGSQGEQYF; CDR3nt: TGTGCCAGCAGTTTCCAATTGGGGGGGGACGGCAGTCAGGGCGAGCAGTACTTC
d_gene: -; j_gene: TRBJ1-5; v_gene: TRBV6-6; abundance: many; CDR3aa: CASTIMTDPWQPQHF; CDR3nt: TGTGCCAGCACCATAATGACAGATCCTTGGCAGCCCCAGCATTTT
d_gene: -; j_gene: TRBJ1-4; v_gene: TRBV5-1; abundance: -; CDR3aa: CASSQYGRTAAATNEKLFF; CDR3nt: TGCGCCAGCAGCCAGTACGGGAGGACCGCTGCTGCAACTAATGAAAAGCTGTTCTTT
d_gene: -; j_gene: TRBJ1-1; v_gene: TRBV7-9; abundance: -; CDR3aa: CASKGVWSGMNTEAFF; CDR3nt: TGTGCCAGCAAGGGGGTATGGTCAGGGATGAACACTGAAGCTTTCTTT
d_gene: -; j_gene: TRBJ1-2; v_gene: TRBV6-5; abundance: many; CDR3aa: CASRSGTLTGYTF; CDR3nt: TGTGCCAGCAGATCCGGGACGTTGACTGGCTACACCTTC
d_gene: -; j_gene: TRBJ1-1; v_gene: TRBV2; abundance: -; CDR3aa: CASRYNGGTEAFF; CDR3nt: TGTGCCAGCAGATATAACGGAGGGACTGAAGCTTTCTTT
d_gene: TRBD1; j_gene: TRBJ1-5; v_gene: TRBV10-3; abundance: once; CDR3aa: CAISLHGTAQPQHF; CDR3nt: TGTGCCATCAGTTTACACGGGACAGCCCAGCCCCAGCATTTT
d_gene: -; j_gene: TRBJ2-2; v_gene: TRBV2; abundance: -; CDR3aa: CASSEVSGELFF; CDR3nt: TGTGCCAGCAGTGAAGTGTCGGGGGAGCTGTTTTTT
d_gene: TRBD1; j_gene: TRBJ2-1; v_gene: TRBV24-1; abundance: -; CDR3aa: CATSDWTGFRTIDEQFF; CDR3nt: TGTGCCACCAGTGATTGGACAGGGTTTCGGACAATTGATGAGCAGTTCTTC
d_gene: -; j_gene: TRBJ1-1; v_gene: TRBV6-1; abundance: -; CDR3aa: CASSEARGGLPRGETEAFF; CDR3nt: TGTGCCAGCAGTGAAGCCCGAGGCGGGCTTCCTCGAGGGGAAACCGAAGCTTTCTTT
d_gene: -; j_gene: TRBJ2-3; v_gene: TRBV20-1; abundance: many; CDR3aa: CSAKPGTDSTDTQYF; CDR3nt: TGCAGTGCGAAACCCGGGACGGATAGCACAGATACGCAGTATTTT